This T cell receptor (beta chain) was recorded in a study of tissue T cells after allogeneic stem cell transplantation. Study-level results: Anatomically similar tissues had similar TCR repertoires within each patient. Alloreactivity or antigen specificity of tissue TCRs was not determined; some clones might be host cells. In patients and mice, blood and spleen missed much of tissue repertoire.

In germline, CDR1 is LGHNA, CDR2 YNLKQL (reference sequence). This CDR3 is built from 13 residues. V lost 3 bases, J lost 5 bases, and 2 bases stayed unmatched. With respect to this clone: Its antigen is unidentified. The gene names given are mouse names. The CDR3 is cut off 1 residue early in the read; its end comes from the germline J gene.

TCRbeta CDR3 was sequenced at survey depth with template counts. Sequenced by immunoSEQ multiplex PCR; TCRdb stores in-frame clones only, minus some. Of about 48,000 clones in the sample, approximately 73% were seen once. The material sequenced was sorted cells pooled from one or two spleens. The chain joins TRBV5 to TRBJ1-1, with 8 nucleotides matching TRBD1. The source of this sequence is a pool of C57BL/6 mice in good health. Partial CDR3 DNA: TGTGCCAGCAGCCACAGGGGGCGGACAGAAGTCTTC. Its protein product is CASSHRGRTEVF. The CDR3, in full, reads CASSHRGRTEVFF.